A selection of T cell receptor beta chains follows, all from one sample in a study of T cell clones after liver transplantation. The repertoire was sequenced with immunoSEQ multiplex PCR; TCRdb's copy has only in-frame clones and lacks some. Counted here are roughly 80,000 clones, roughly 82% occurring once; the ten biggest clones make up 0.45% to 0.6%. Sequences were derived from CD4+ T cells from blood, sampled 45 to 46 months after liver transplant. All receptors come from a human patient who received a liver transplant. Some T cells may be transferred from the graft donor. Both conserved end residues are part of each CDR3. D genes are given only for firm matches. Where a row states a size, it is once, few, many or the class of an expanded clone; other rows omit it.

TRBJ2-2	NA	TRBV7-9	NA	CASRMGPRGGTGELFF	TGTGCCAGCAGGATGGGGCCTCGAGGGGGAACCGGGGAGCTGTTTTTT
TRBJ2-5	few	TRBV11-3	NA	CASSLDQETQYF	TGTGCCAGCAGCTTAGACCAAGAGACCCAGTACTTC
TRBJ2-3	NA	TRBV9	TRBD2	CASSVSGTRATDTQYF	TGTGCCAGCAGCGTAAGCGGGACTAGGGCAACAGATACGCAGTATTTT
TRBJ2-2	NA	TRBV18	TRBD2	CASSPGLAGLTGELFF	TGTGCCAGCTCACCAGGACTAGCGGGACTCACCGGGGAGCTGTTTTTT
TRBJ2-7	NA	TRBV6-5	NA	CASRGRPEQYF	TGTGCCAGCAGGGGGCGTCCTGAGCAGTACTTC
TRBJ2-1	NA	TRBV12-2	NA	CASRPTPDRAYNEQFF	TGTGCAAGTCGCCCAACCCCGGACCGCGCGTACAATGAGCAGTTCTTC
TRBJ1-5	NA	TRBV27	NA	CASRHGGGSDQPQHF	TGTGCCAGCAGACACGGGGGGGGATCCGATCAGCCCCAGCATTTT
TRBJ1-1	many	TRBV18	NA	CASSPSLGGSTEAFF	TGTGCCAGCTCACCATCGTTGGGCGGGAGCACTGAAGCTTTCTTT
TRBJ2-6	NA	TRBV9	NA	CASSPQGSGANVLTF	TGTGCCAGCAGCCCTCAAGGGTCTGGGGCCAACGTCCTGACTTTC
TRBJ2-5	NA	TRBV29-1	NA	CSVERETQYF	TGCAGCGTTGAAAGAGAGACCCAGTACTTC
TRBJ1-3	once	TRBV11-2	NA	CASSFTFEGSGNTIYF	TGTGCCAGCAGCTTCACCTTCGAGGGGTCTGGAAACACCATATATTTT
TRBJ2-3	NA	TRBV2	NA	CASSPHDSTDTQYF	TGTGCCAGCAGTCCGCACGACAGCACAGATACGCAGTATTTT
TRBJ1-5	NA	TRBV7-4	NA	CASSPREDNSNQPQHF	TGTGCCAGCAGCCCTCGTGAGGACAATAGCAATCAGCCCCAGCATTTT
TRBJ2-7	NA	TRBV27	NA	CASSLGDREVYEQYF	TGTGCCAGCAGCCTGGGCGACAGGGAGGTCTACGAGCAGTACTTC
TRBJ1-1	NA	TRBV30	NA	CAWSGGGKAFF	TGTGCCTGGAGTGGCGGGGGGAAAGCTTTCTTT
TRBJ2-2	NA	TRBV6-1	NA	CASRREGELFF	TGTGCCAGCCGGAGGGAGGGGGAGCTGTTTTTT
TRBJ2-7	NA	TRBV4-1	TRBD2	CASSLWAQSGGSHYEQYF	TGCGCCAGCAGCCTCTGGGCACAGAGCGGGGGCTCCCACTACGAGCAGTACTTC
TRBJ1-1	NA	TRBV5-1	TRBD1	CASSWSTGGNTEAFF	TGCGCCAGCAGCTGGTCGACAGGGGGAAACACTGAAGCTTTCTTT
TRBJ1-5	NA	TRBV19	TRBD1	CASRGAVGTGDSNQPQHF	TGTGCCAGTAGGGGGGCAGTCGGGACAGGGGATAGCAATCAGCCCCAGCATTTT
TRBJ2-7	NA	TRBV7-9	NA	CASSLGGGEQYF	TGTGCCAGCAGCTTAGGAGGGGGCGAGCAGTACTTC
TRBJ2-1	NA	TRBV27	TRBD1	CASSLSRDRAEGSYNEQFF	TGTGCCAGCAGTCTCTCCCGGGACAGGGCCGAAGGCTCCTACAATGAGCAGTTCTTC
TRBJ1-5	NA	TRBV27	NA	CASRRGAGVGPQHF	TGTGCCAGCCGGAGAGGGGCAGGGGTCGGTCCCCAGCATTTT
TRBJ1-4	NA	TRBV6-5	NA	CASSYEGATNEKLFF	TGTGCCAGCAGTTACGAGGGTGCAACTAATGAAAAACTGTTTTTT
TRBJ2-5	once	TRBV25-1	TRBD2	CASSVNGLAAEETQYF	TGTGCCAGCAGTGTAAACGGACTAGCGGCCGAAGAGACCCAGTACTTC
TRBJ2-3	NA	TRBV28	NA	CASSFRVTSIDTQYF	TGTGCCAGCAGTTTTAGGGTTACTAGCATAGATACGCAGTATTTT
TRBJ2-5	NA	TRBV5-1	NA	CASSDVFETQYF	TGCGCCAGCAGCGACGTATTCGAGACCCAGTACTTC
TRBJ2-3	few	TRBV29-1	TRBD2	CSARMGGMNTDTQYF	TGCAGCGCCCGGATGGGGGGGATGAACACAGATACGCAGTATTTT
TRBJ2-3	NA	TRBV7-2	NA	CASSPHMAGSTDTQYF	TGTGCCAGCAGCCCCCATATGGCGGGTAGCACAGATACGCAGTATTTT
TRBJ1-4	NA	TRBV7-2	NA	CASSSFPDEKLFF	TGTGCCAGCAGCTCCTTTCCTGATGAAAAACTGTTTTTT
TRBJ2-5	NA	TRBV6-1	TRBD1	CASSGRTGEIKAQYF	TGTGCCAGCAGTGGTCGGACAGGGGAAATAAAGGCCCAGTACTTC